Presented here are 5 T cell receptor beta chains from one specimen sequenced in a study of radiotherapy plus CTLA-4 blockade in lung cancer. The assay was immunoSEQ multiplex PCR, and TCRdb's table has in-frame clones only and misses some. This sample has 75,000 to 100,000 clones; approximately 75% occur once, and the top ten carry around 2.7%. The specimen was peripheral blood, collected from a patient treated with radiotherapy plus ipilimumab. Source of these receptors: a human donor with non-small cell lung cancer who had a partial response to radiotherapy plus ipilimumab. Some clones in this sample may be carry-over from other donors' samples.

This chain links TRBV28 with TRBJ2-5, with a possible D match to TRBD2 (6 bases). This CDR3 is 16 amino acids long. V lost 5 bases, J lost 5 bases, and 21 bases lay in between. Germline CDR1 MDHEN, CDR2 SYDVKM. The CDR3: CASSHLGGERDETQYF. The CDR3 DNA follows: TGTGCCAGCAGTCACCTCGGCGGGGAGAGGGATGAGACCCAGTACTTC.

The V gene is TRBV10-2, the J gene TRBJ2-2, with D possibly TRBD1 on 5 matching bases. Between the trimmed V and J ends, which lost 4 bases and 6 bases, there was a span of 9 bases. Germline V lookup: CDR1 WSHSY, CDR2 SAAADI. This CDR3 contains 13 residues. CDR3 DNA sequence: TGCGCCAGCAGTGCTTTAGGGGCCGGGGAGCTGTTTTTT. It specifies CASSALGAGELFF.

The J gene is TRBJ2-1, the V gene TRBV4-2, with D maybe TRBD2 (6 bases). Germline V gene data show CDR1 as LGHNA and CDR2 as YNFKEQ. Trimming cost V 5 bases and J 8 bases, with 13 bases left between them. There are 13 residues in the CDR3. In nucleotides, the CDR3 is TGTGCCAGCAGCAACAGTGGAGGGGATGAGCAGTTCTTC. This codes for CASSNSGGDEQFF.

The CDR3 is CASSPDSGAFYEQYF. CDR3 coding DNA: TGTGCCAGCAGCCCCGATAGCGGGGCATTCTACGAGCAGTACTTC. This rearrangement joins TRBV7-2 to TRBJ2-7; 8 bases match TRBD2. CDR1 is SGHTA, CDR2 FQGNSA, per germline. Trimming took 5 bases from V and 3 from J; bases not matched to a gene: 9. The CDR3 spans 15 residues.

The V gene is TRBV7-9, the J gene TRBJ2-1; 10 bases map to TRBD2. Losses at the gene ends were 5 bases for V and 7 bases for J; bases not matched to a gene: 8. The CDR3 has 15 amino acids. CDR1 is SEHNR and CDR2 is FQNEAQ in the germline V gene (reference sequence). The CDR3 DNA reads as TGTGCCAGCAGCGCCGGACTAGCGGAAATAAATGAGCAGTTCTTC. It is translated as CASSAGLAEINEQFF.